Each of the 3 T cell receptor beta chains below was sequenced from the same sample in a study of Graves' ophthalmopathy and Graves' hyperthyroidism. As the template, RNA transcripts were used to amplify TCR beta CDR3 regions. First-round RT-PCR used HTBI primers; second-round multiplex PCR followed. Each CDR3 protein is one row after TCRdb ran MiXCR on the multiplex PCR reads. The sample consists of some 350,000 distinct CDR3 sequences, about a sixth of them appearing once. The sample taken for sequencing was peripheral blood. These receptors came from an adult woman with stable Graves' hyperthyroidism.

The chain couples TRBV20-1 to TRBJ1-1; the D is unclear. The germline V gene encodes CDR1 DFQATT and CDR2 SNEGSKA (reference sequence). Trimming shortened V by 6 bases and J by 1 base, and 9 bases separated the two germline ends. The CDR3 runs 12 residues. This chain's CDR3 is CSARGANTEAFF. The CDR3 DNA is TGCAGTGCCCGGGGTGCGAACACTGAAGCTTTCTTT.

This clonotype was recorded many times. The chain recombines TRBV7-9 with TRBJ2-4; D is perhaps TRBD1 (6 bases). With 3 bases removed from V and 1 base from J, the gap between germline ends came to 10 bases. This CDR3 has 15 residues. Germline values: CDR1 SEHNR, CDR2 FQNEAQ (reference sequence). Here the CDR3 DNA reads TGTGCCAGCAGCTTTCCAGGGGCTGCCAAAAACATTCAGTACTTC. Protein product: CASSFPGAAKNIQYF. Looking up the rest from reference TRBV7-9 and TRBJ2-4 gives the full variable domain: DTGVSQNPRHKITKRGQNVTFRCDPISEHNRLYWYRQTLGQGPEFLTYFQNEAQLEKSRLLSDRFSAERPKGSFSTLEIQRTEQGDSAMYLCASSFPGAAKNIQYFGAGTRLSVL.

Regarding this clonotype: A single base separates this from a much larger clone, so it may be a read error. This sequence joins TRBV7-9 and TRBJ2-7; D call uncertain. This CDR3 has 13 amino acids. Looked up from germline, CDR1 is SEHNR and CDR2 is FQNEAQ (reference sequence). V lost 3 bases to trimming and J lost 1 base, with 7 bases between them. CDR3 region: CASSFEASYEQYF. The CDR3, as DNA: TGTGCCAGCAGCTTCGAGGCTTCCTACGAGCAGTACTTC.